A selection of T cell receptor beta chains follows, all from one sample in a study of control samples from healthy donors and cancer patients. Sequencing was performed with immunoSEQ multiplex PCR; in TCRdb, only in-frame clones are kept and a portion is missing. There are approximately 140,000 clones in the sample; under 90% occur only once, and more than 6.5% lies in the top ten. Sequencing was carried out using PBMCs. The receptors originated from a man aged 50 to 60 with head and neck cancer. Each CDR3 is given with its conserved first and last residue. The order of the fields is clone size, J gene, D gene, V gene, CDR3 DNA, CDR3 protein. D genes are given only for firm matches. Only some rows state a clone size, as once, few, many or a class for expanded clones.

NA TRBJ2-1 NA TRBV25-1 TGTGCCAGCAGTGATTTAGCATCGGATGAGCAGTTCTTC CASSDLASDEQFF
NA TRBJ1-1 NA TRBV9 TGTGCCAGCAGCGTTGGACAGATGAACACTGAAGCTTTCTTT CASSVGQMNTEAFF
NA TRBJ2-5 TRBD2 TRBV3-1/TRBV3-2 TGTGCCAGCAGCCCTGGGACTAGCGGGGGGGCTCAAGAGACCCAGTACTTC CASSPGTSGGAQETQYF
few TRBJ2-7 NA TRBV7-9 TGTGCCAGCAGCATATCAGTTTACGAGCAGTACTTC CASSISVYEQYF
once TRBJ2-7 TRBD1 TRBV19 TGTGCCAGTAGCGACAGGGGGCTGAGCTCCTACGAGCAGTACTTC CASSDRGLSSYEQYF
NA TRBJ1-1 NA TRBV5-6 TGTGCCAGCAGCTTGGAAGCAGGGAATTGGAACACTGAAGCTTTCTTT CASSLEAGNWNTEAFF
NA TRBJ1-3 TRBD1 TRBV6-5 TGTGCCAGCAGTTACTCCAGCGACAGGGTCAACACCATATATTTT CASSYSSDRVNTIYF
NA TRBJ2-5 NA TRBV5-1 TGCGCCAGCAGCTTGCAACAGAGAGAGACCCAGTACTTC CASSLQQRETQYF
once TRBJ2-5 TRBD1 TRBV5-1 TGCGCCAGCAGCTTGGTGGACAGGGGAAAAGAGACCCAGTACTTC CASSLVDRGKETQYF
once TRBJ2-5 NA TRBV2 TGTGCCAGCACAACTGGGGAGACCCAGTACTTC CASTTGETQYF
NA TRBJ1-1 NA TRBV7-8 TGTGCCAGCAGTCCCACTAGGGACGCCTCGGCTTTCTTT CASSPTRDASAFF
once TRBJ2-1 TRBD1 TRBV12-5 TGTGCTAGTGGTTTTGGACAGGGGGCGGGCAATGAGCAGTTCTTC CASGFGQGAGNEQFF
once TRBJ2-3 TRBD2 TRBV5-6 TGTGCCAGCAGCTTACCGGGACTAGCGGGAGATACGCAGTATTTT CASSLPGLAGDTQYF
NA TRBJ2-7 NA TRBV3-1/TRBV3-2 TGTGCCAGCAGCCGAATTGGGGCGACCGAGCAGTACTTC CASSRIGATEQYF
NA TRBJ2-7 NA TRBV2 TGTGCCAGCAGCCAGTCCTACGAGCAGTACTTC CASSQSYEQYF
few TRBJ1-5 NA TRBV19 TGTGCCAGTAGCGGGCAGATTGAACAGCCCCAGCATTTT CASSGQIEQPQHF
NA TRBJ2-5 NA TRBV5-1 TGCGCCAGCAGCTTGGGAACCAGGGGCCGTGAGACCCAGTACTTC CASSLGTRGRETQYF
NA TRBJ1-4 NA TRBV18 TGTGCCAGCTCACGGGCAGTGAATGAAAAACTGTTTTTT CASSRAVNEKLFF
NA TRBJ2-1 TRBD2 TRBV19 TGTGCCAGTAGTATAGGGGCCAGCGGGGGTTTCAATGAGCAGTTCTTC CASSIGASGGFNEQFF
once TRBJ2-5 NA TRBV18 TGTGCCAGCTCACCCGGGACACTGGGGGAGACCCAGTACTTC CASSPGTLGETQYF
NA TRBJ1-2 NA TRBV7-8 TGTGCCAGCAGCTTAATGTCGGTTTATGGCTACACCTTC CASSLMSVYGYTF
NA TRBJ2-7 NA TRBV5-1 TGCGCCAGCAGCGAAAACTACGAGCAGTACTTC CASSENYEQYF
NA TRBJ2-6 NA TRBV5-4 TGTGCCAGCAGCTTGGCCAAGGGGACTGGGGCCAACGTCCTGACTTTC CASSLAKGTGANVLTF
NA TRBJ2-1 TRBD2 TRBV4-1 TGCGCCAGCAGCCGGACCGGGACTAGCGGGGTTAGCTCCTACAATGAGCAGTTCTTC CASSRTGTSGVSSYNEQFF
NA TRBJ2-5 TRBD2 TRBV13 TGTGCCAGCAGCGGTCGGGGAGGGTACCAAGAGACCCAGTACTTC CASSGRGGYQETQYF
NA TRBJ2-7 NA TRBV28 TGTGCCAGCAACAAACTGGACCACGACTCCTACGAGCAGTACTTC CASNKLDHDSYEQYF
NA TRBJ2-1 TRBD1 TRBV18 TGTGCCAGCTCATCGACAGGGCCCTACAATGAGCAGTTCTTC CASSSTGPYNEQFF
NA TRBJ2-3 NA TRBV28 TGTGCCAGCAGTTTGCAGGGGCCAGATACGCAGTATTTT CASSLQGPDTQYF
few TRBJ2-7 TRBD2 TRBV11-3 TGTGCCAGCAGCCGAGGGGGGACTAGCGCGCAGTACGAGCAGTACTTC CASSRGGTSAQYEQYF
NA TRBJ1-4 NA TRBV5-1 TGCGCCAGCAGCTTGGTGGGCGCTAATGAAAAACTGTTTTTT CASSLVGANEKLFF
once TRBJ1-2 NA TRBV19 TGTGCCAGTAGACCTACAGGGTCTGGCTACACCTTC CASRPTGSGYTF
NA TRBJ2-3 TRBD1 TRBV7-7 TGTGCTAGCAGCGGACAGGTTGGGGCAGATACGCAGTATTTT CASSGQVGADTQYF
few TRBJ1-2 NA TRBV20-1 TGCAGTGCTAGAGTGGGAGAGGGCTACACCTTC CSARVGEGYTF
NA TRBJ2-1 TRBD2 TRBV5-1 TGCGCCAGCAGCTTGCCGAATACTAGCGGGACCTACAATGAGCAGTTCTTC CASSLPNTSGTYNEQFF
once TRBJ1-1 NA TRBV6-5 TGTGCCAGCAGTAATATTGGGAACACTGAAGCTTTCTTT CASSNIGNTEAFF
NA TRBJ1-6 NA TRBV19 TGTGCCAGTACCCTCGGGGGAGGTTCCTATAATTCACCCCTCCACTTT CASTLGGGSYNSPLHF
NA TRBJ2-7 NA TRBV28 TGTGCCAGCAGTCGGTACGAGCAGTACTTC CASSRYEQYF
few TRBJ1-1 TRBD1 TRBV6-5 TGTGCCAGCAGTTCCAGGAGTACAGGGGGCAGAACTGAAGCTTTCTTT CASSSRSTGGRTEAFF
NA TRBJ2-3 NA TRBV6-5 TGTGCCAGCAGGCGGGATTACACAGATACGCAGTATTTT CASRRDYTDTQYF
NA TRBJ2-5 NA TRBV19 TGTGCCAGTAGTATCCGCGGAGCTCAAGAGACCCAGTACTTC CASSIRGAQETQYF
NA TRBJ2-7 TRBD1 TRBV7-9 TGTGCCAGCAGCGGCGACAGGGAAAGGGCCTACGAGCAGTACTTC CASSGDRERAYEQYF
once TRBJ2-7 TRBD2 TRBV5-1 TGCGCCAGCAGCTTGACCGGCGGGAGCTCCTACGAGCAGTACTTC CASSLTGGSSYEQYF
NA TRBJ1-5 NA TRBV19 TGTGCCAGTAGTATGTTCTTTTATAGCAATCAGCCCCAGCATTTT CASSMFFYSNQPQHF
NA TRBJ2-3 NA TRBV19 TGTGCCAGTAGTATTATGGGCACTAACACAGATACGCAGTATTTT CASSIMGTNTDTQYF
NA TRBJ2-5 NA TRBV29-1 TGCAGCGTTCCCAGGGGCGAGACCCAGTACTTC CSVPRGETQYF
few TRBJ2-3 TRBD1 TRBV3-1/TRBV3-2 TGTGCCAGCAGCCAGGACAGGAGCTTCACAGATACGCAGTATTTT CASSQDRSFTDTQYF
NA TRBJ2-5 NA TRBV11-3 TGTGTCAGCAGCTTAGGGGTATCGGAGACCCAGTACTTC CVSSLGVSETQYF
few TRBJ1-2 NA TRBV7-3 TGTGCCAGCAGCTCCCCGGGGAGCGACTATGGCTACACCTTC CASSSPGSDYGYTF
NA TRBJ2-3 NA TRBV3-1/TRBV3-2 TGTGCCAGCAGCCCGGAGGTGGAGGGGAGCCTAGATACGCAGTATTTT CASSPEVEGSLDTQYF
NA TRBJ2-7 NA TRBV15 TGTGCCACCAGCAGCGAGTTAATTTCCTACGAGCAGTACTTC CATSSELISYEQYF
NA TRBJ2-3 NA TRBV5-1 TGCGCCAGCAGCCGATACAATAGCGGTGGCACAGATACGCAGTATTTT CASSRYNSGGTDTQYF
NA TRBJ2-1 TRBD2 TRBV6-2/TRBV6-3 TGTGCCAGCAGTTACGGGCGGCGGGGGGCATACAATGAGCAGTTCTTC CASSYGRRGAYNEQFF
NA TRBJ1-2 TRBD1 TRBV11-2 TGTGCCAGCAGGCCGGGACAGGGGGCGAGTGGCTACACCTTC CASRPGQGASGYTF
NA TRBJ2-1 NA TRBV11-3 TGTGCCAGCAGCTTAGAAGGGGGGCCCAACAATGAGCAGTTCTTC CASSLEGGPNNEQFF
many TRBJ2-7 TRBD1 TRBV27 TGTGCCAGCACCCTCGGGACAGAATTCTACGAGCAGTACTTC CASTLGTEFYEQYF
NA TRBJ2-1 NA TRBV5-1 TGCGCCAGCAGCTTTAATAGCTTTAGTGAGCAGTTCTTC CASSFNSFSEQFF